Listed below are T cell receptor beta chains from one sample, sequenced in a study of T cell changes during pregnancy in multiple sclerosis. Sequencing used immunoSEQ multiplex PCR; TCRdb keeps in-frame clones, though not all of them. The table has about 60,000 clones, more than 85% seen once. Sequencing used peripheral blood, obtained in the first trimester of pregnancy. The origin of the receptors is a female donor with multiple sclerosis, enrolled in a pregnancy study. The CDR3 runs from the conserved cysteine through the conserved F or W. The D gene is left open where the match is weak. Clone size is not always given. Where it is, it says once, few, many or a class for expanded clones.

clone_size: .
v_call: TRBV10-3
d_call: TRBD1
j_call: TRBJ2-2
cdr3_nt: TGTGCCATCAGTTCCGGGACAGGGAACGGCGGGGAGCTGTTTTTT
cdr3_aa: CAISSGTGNGGELFF

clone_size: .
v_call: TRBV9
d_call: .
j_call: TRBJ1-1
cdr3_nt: TGTGCCAGCAGCGTAGGGGGAACAGGTGAAGCTTTCTTT
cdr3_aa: CASSVGGTGEAFF

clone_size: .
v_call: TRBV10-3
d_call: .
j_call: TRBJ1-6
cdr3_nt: TGTGCCATCAGTCCGCGCGCCACGGGACTAGGTTATTCACCCCTCCACTTT
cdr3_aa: CAISPRATGLGYSPLHF

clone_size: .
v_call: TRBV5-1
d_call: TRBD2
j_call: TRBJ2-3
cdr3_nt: TGCGCCAGCAGAGCGGGGAGAGCAGATACGCAGTATTTT
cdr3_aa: CASRAGRADTQYF

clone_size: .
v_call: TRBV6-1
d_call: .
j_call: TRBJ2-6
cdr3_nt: TGTGCCAGCAGTGAAGTTGCAGTCTCAGGGGCCAACGTCCTGACTTTC
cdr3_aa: CASSEVAVSGANVLTF

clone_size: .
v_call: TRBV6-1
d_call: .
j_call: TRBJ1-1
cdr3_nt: TGTGCCAGCAGCGACGGGGGACCTAACACTGAAGCTTTCTTT
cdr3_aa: CASSDGGPNTEAFF

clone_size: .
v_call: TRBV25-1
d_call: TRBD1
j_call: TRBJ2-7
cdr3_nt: TGTGCCAGCAGTGAATCCCTCCCGACAGGGCCGACCTACGAGCAGTACTTC
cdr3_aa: CASSESLPTGPTYEQYF

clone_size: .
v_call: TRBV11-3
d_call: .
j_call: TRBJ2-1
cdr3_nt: TGTGCCAGCAGCCCCACGCAGGGGAAGCACAATGAGCAGTTCTTC
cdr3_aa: CASSPTQGKHNEQFF

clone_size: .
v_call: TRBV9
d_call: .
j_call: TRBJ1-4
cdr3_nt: TGTGCCAGCAGCGTAGCTAACACTAACTGGGAAAAACTGTTTTTT
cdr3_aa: CASSVANTNWEKLFF

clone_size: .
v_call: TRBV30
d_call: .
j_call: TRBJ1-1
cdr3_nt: TGTGCCTGGAGTTCCCATGGCCCATCTTTT
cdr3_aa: CAWSSHGPSF

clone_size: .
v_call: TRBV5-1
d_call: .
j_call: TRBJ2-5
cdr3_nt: TGCGCCAGCAGCTTGGATGCGGGGGCGCAGGAGACCCAGTACTTC
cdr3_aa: CASSLDAGAQETQYF

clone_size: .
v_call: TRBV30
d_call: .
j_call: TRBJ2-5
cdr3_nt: TGTGCCTCCCTTGTTCCGGGGTCAATGGAGACCCAGTACTTC
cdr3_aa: CASLVPGSMETQYF

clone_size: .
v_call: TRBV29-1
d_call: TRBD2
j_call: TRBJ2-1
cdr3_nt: TGCAGCGTCCAGGGACTAGCGGATGAGCAGTTCTTC
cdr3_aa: CSVQGLADEQFF

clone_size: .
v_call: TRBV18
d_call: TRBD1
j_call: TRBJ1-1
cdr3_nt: TGTGCCAGCTCATCGGGACAGCGACGAATGAACACTGAAGCTTTCTTT
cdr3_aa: CASSSGQRRMNTEAFF

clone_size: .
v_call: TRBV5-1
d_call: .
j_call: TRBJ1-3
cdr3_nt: TGCGCCAGCAGCTTCGGTATCTCTGGAAACACCATATATTTT
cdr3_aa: CASSFGISGNTIYF

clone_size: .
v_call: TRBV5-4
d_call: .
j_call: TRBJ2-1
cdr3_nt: TGTGCCAGCAACGGCGGCAATTCCAATGAGCAGTTCTTC
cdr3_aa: CASNGGNSNEQFF

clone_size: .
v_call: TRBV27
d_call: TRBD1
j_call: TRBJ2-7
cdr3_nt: TGTGCCAGCAGTTTAGGGACAGCCACTCCCTACGAGCAGTACTTC
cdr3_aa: CASSLGTATPYEQYF

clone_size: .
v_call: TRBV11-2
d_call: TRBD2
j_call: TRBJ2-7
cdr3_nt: TGTGCCAGCAGCACATCCGGGGGGATCTACGAGCAGTACTTC
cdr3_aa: CASSTSGGIYEQYF

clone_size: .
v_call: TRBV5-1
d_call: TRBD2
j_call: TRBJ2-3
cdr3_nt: TGCGCCAGCAGCTCGGGACTAGCGGGGGGAGATACGCAGTATTTT
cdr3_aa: CASSSGLAGGDTQYF

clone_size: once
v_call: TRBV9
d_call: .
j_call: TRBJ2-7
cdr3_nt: TGTGCCAGCAGCGTCGGACAAACCTACGAGCAGTACTTC
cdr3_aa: CASSVGQTYEQYF

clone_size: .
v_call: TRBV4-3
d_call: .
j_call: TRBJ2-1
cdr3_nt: TGCGCCAGCAGCCTTCGGGGGAATGAGCAGTTCTTC
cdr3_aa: CASSLRGNEQFF

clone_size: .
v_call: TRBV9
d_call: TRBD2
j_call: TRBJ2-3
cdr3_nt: TGTGCCAGCAGCGAGACGGGGGGGCGTGGAGATACGCAGTATTTT
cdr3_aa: CASSETGGRGDTQYF

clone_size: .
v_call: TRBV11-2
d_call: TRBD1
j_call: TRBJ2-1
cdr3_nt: TGTGCCAGCAGTTACGGACAGGGGTATGAGCAGTTCTTC
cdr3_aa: CASSYGQGYEQFF

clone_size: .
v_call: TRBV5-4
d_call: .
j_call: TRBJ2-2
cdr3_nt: TGTGCCAGCAGTCCTATGGAGAAGAACACCGGGGAGCTGTTTTTT
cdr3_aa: CASSPMEKNTGELFF

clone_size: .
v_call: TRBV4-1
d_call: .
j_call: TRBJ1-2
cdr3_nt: TGCGCCAGCAGCCCGACCGGATTGCGGTATGGCTACACCTTC
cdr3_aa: CASSPTGLRYGYTF

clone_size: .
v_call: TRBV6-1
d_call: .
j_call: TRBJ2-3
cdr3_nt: TGTGCCAGCAGTCAGGACACCGTCCGCACAGATACGCAGTATTTT
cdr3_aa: CASSQDTVRTDTQYF

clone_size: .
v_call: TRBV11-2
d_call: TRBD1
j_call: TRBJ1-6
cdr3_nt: TGTGCCAGCAGCTTGCGGACAGGGGATGTCTCACCCCTCCACTTT
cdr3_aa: CASSLRTGDVSPLHF

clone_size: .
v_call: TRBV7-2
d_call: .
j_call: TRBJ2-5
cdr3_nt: TGTGCCAGCAGCTTAGATACAGGGCGGTACCAAGAGACCCAGTACTTC
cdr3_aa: CASSLDTGRYQETQYF

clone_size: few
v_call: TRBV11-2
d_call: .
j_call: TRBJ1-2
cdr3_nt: TGTGCCAGCAGCTTAGTTCGCGGAACAGGGTTCTATGGCTACACCTTC
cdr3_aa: CASSLVRGTGFYGYTF

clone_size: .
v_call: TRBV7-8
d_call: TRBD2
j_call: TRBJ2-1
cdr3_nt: TGTGCCAGCAGCTTTTGGACTAGCGGGGGTAATGAGCAGTTCTTC
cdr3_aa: CASSFWTSGGNEQFF

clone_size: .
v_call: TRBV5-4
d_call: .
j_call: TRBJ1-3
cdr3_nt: TGTGCCAGCAGCCAGTGGGCGGCGGGAGGAAACACCATATATTTT
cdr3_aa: CASSQWAAGGNTIYF

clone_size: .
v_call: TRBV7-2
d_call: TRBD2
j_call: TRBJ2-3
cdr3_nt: TGTGCCAGCAGCTTGGGACAGCGGGGGGGCACAGATACGCAGTATTTT
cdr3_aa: CASSLGQRGGTDTQYF

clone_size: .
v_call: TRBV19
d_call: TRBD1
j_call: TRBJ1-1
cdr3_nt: TGTGCCAGTAGTTATACAGGGGACACTGAAGCTTTCTTT
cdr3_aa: CASSYTGDTEAFF

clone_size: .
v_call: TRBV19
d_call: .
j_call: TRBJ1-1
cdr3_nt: TGTGCCAGTAGTATCAGGGGAGACACTGAAGCTTTCTTT
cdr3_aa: CASSIRGDTEAFF

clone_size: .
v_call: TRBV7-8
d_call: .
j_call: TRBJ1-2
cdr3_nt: TGTGCCAGCAGCTTCAGGACAGATAATTTCTATGGCTACACCTTC
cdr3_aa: CASSFRTDNFYGYTF

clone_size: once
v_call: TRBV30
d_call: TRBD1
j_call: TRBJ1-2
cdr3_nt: TGTGCCTGGGACAGGGAAAACTATGGCTACACCTTC
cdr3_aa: CAWDRENYGYTF

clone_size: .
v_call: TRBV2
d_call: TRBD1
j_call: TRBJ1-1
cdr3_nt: TGTGCCAGCAGCGCCCAGACGACAGGGGGCACTGAAGCTTTCTTT
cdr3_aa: CASSAQTTGGTEAFF

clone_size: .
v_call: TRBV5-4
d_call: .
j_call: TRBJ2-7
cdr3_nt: TGTGCCAGCAGCACCCTCACGGACAGTTCCTACGAGCAGTACTTC
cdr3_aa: CASSTLTDSSYEQYF

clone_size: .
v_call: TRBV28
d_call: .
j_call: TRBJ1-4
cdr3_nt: TGTGCCAGCCTGGGCATATACACTAATGAAAAACTGTTTTTT
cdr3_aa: CASLGIYTNEKLFF

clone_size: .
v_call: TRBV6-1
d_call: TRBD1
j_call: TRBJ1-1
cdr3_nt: TGTGCCAGCAGAGGGGGCGCGAACACTGAAGCTTTCTTT
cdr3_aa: CASRGGANTEAFF

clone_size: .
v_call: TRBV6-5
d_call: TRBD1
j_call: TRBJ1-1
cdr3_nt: TGTGCCAGCAGTAACCGGGACAGCGGGGGAGCTTTCTTT
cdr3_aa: CASSNRDSGGAFF

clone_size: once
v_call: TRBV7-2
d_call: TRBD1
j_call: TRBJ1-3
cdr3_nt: TGTGCCAGCAGCCCTACGACAGGGGGCACCATATATTTT
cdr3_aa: CASSPTTGGTIYF